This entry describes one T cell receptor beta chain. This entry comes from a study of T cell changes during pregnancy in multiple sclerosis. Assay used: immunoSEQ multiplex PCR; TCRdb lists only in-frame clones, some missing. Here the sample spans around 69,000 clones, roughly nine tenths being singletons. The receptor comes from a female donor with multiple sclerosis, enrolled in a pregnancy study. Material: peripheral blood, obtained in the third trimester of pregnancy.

CDR3 amino acids: CASRGTSGGSYNEQFF. In DNA, the CDR3 is TGTGCCAGCAGGGGGACTAGCGGGGGCTCCTACAATGAGCAGTTCTTC. The gene calls are TRBV28 and TRBJ2-1, with 14 bases fitting TRBD2. Germline trimming cut 6 bases from V and 0 bases from J; bases unmatched to any gene: 1. The CDR3 spans 16 residues. The germline CDR1 and CDR2 sequences are MDHEN and SYDVKM.